This T cell receptor (beta chain) was observed in a study of T-cell memory formation after mild COVID-19. The wider study: Each donor largely had its own TCR clusters.

In regard to this clonotype: What it binds is unknown.

5'RACE primed at constant segments yielded TCR alpha and TCR beta cDNA libraries bearing sample barcodes and UMIs. Each CDR3 protein is one row after TCRdb ran MiXCR on the 5' RACE reads. The sample lists 250,000 or so distinct CDR3 sequences, more than 15% occurring once. Germline CDR1 reads MNHEY; CDR2 reads SVGEGT. The CDR3 consists of 17 residues. The V segment lost 5 bases and the J segment 5 bases; nucleotides outside the gene matches: 17. Study-level points and caveats: Prior to infection, memory already included some responding clones, suggesting cross-reactive memory joined.

Sequencing used PBMCs or a T cell subset sorted from them (not recorded which). The sequence derives from a man younger than 35 who had mild COVID-19 (a few samples of this study predate the infection). Cell type and time point are not known. The chain links TRBV6-2 or TRBV6-3 to TRBJ2-7, with 8 bases aligning to TRBD1. The CDR3 nucleotides read TGTGCCAGCAGTCCCCCGCCGTGGACAGGGTTCTTGAACGAGCAGTACGTC. This encodes CASSPPPWTGFLNEQYV.